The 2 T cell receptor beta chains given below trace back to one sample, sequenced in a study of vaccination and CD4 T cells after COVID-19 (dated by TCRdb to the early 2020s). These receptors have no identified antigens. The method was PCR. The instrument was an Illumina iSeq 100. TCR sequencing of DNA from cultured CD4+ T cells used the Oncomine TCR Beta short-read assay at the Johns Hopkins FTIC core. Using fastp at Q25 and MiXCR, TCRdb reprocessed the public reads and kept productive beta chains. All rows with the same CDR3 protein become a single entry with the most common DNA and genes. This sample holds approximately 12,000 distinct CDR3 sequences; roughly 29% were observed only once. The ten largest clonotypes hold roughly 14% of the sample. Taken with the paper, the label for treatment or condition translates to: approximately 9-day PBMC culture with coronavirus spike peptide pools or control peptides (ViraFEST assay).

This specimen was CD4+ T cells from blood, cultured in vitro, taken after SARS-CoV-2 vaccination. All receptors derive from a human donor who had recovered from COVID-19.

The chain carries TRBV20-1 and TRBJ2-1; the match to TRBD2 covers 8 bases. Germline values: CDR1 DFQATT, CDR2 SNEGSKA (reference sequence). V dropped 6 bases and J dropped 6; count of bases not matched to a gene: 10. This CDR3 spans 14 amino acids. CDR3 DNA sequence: TGCAGTGCGCTGACTAGCGAGGCGGGCAATGAGCAGTTCTTC. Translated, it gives CSALTSEAGNEQFF.

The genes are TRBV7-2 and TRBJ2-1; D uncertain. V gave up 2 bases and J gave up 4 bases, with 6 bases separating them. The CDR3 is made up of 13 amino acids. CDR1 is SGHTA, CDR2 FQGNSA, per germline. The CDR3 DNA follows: TGTGCCAGCAGCTTAAACTCTTACAATGAGCAGTTCTTC. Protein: CASSLNSYNEQFF.